This TCR beta chain was documented in a study of OX40 agonist ivuxolimab in advanced cancers. Between the trimmed V and J ends, which lost 1 base and 4 bases, there was a span of 7 bases. The CDR3 consists of 13 residues. In germline, CDR1 is LGHNT, CDR2 FRNRAP. Clones were sequenced by immunoSEQ multiplex PCR, and TCRdb holds only the in-frame ones, with some missing. This sample has 80,000 or so clones, with over 85% found just once. This chain connects TRBV12-5 to TRBJ1-2, with D possibly TRBD1 on 5 matching bases. The TCR sequence derives from an adult with an advanced solid tumor such as melanoma, head and neck, liver or kidney cancer. The starting material was CD4+ or CD8+ T cells sorted from blood, obtained in a trial of the OX40 agonist ivuxolimab. The CDR3 loop reads CASGLGQSYGYTF. In nucleotides, the CDR3 is TGTGCTAGTGGTTTGGGACAGTCCTATGGCTACACCTTC.